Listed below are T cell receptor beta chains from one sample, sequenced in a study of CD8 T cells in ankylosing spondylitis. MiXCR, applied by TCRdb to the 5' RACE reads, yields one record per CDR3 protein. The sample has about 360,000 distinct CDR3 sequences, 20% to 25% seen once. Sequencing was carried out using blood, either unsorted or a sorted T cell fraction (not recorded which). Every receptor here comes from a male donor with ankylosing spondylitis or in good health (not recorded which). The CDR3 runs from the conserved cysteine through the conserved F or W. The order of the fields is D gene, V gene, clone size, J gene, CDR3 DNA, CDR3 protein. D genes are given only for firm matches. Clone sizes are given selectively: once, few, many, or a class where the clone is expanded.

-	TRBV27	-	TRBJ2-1	TGTGCCAGCGGTACCCTCGGCCAATACAATGAGCAGTTCTTC	CASGTLGQYNEQFF
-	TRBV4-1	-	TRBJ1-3	TGCGCCAGCAGCCCAACGGGGCTGGGAAACACCATATATTTT	CASSPTGLGNTIYF
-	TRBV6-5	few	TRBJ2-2	TGTGCCAGCAGTTACCTCTCGGGGCAGAACACCGGGGAGCTGTTTTTT	CASSYLSGQNTGELFF
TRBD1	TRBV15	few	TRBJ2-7	TGTGCCACCAGCAGGACCTGGGACAGGCCCTACGAGCAGTACTTC	CATSRTWDRPYEQYF
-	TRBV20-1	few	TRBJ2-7	TGCAGTGCTCAATCCTCTACCTACGAGCAGTACTTC	CSAQSSTYEQYF
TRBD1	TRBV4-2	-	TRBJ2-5	TGTGCCAGCAGCCAAGATGGAACAGGGGGCGAAGAGACCCAGTACTTC	CASSQDGTGGEETQYF
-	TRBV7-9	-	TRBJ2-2	TGTGCCAGCAGCGTCGGGGAGAACACCGGGGAGCTGTTTTTT	CASSVGENTGELFF
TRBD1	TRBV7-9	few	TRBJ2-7	TGTGCCAGCAGCGGACAGGATAGGGACGAGCAGTACTTC	CASSGQDRDEQYF
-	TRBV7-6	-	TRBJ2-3	TGTGCCAGCAGCGGGTGGGACACCACAGATACGCAGTATTTT	CASSGWDTTDTQYF
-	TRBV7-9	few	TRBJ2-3	TGTGCCAGCAGCCCCCATACTAGGGCAGATACGCAGTATTTT	CASSPHTRADTQYF
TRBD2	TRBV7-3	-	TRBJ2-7	TGTGCCAGCAGCTTGACTAGCGGGGGCCTATCTGTGCAGTACTTC	CASSLTSGGLSVQYF
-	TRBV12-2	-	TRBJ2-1	TGTGCAAGTCGCACCGTCCCGGGACAGGGGGCGCGGGGTTACAATGAGCAGTTCTTC	CASRTVPGQGARGYNEQFF
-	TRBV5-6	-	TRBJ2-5	TGTGCCAGCAGCTTGGAGGCTGGCCAAGAGACCCAGTACTTC	CASSLEAGQETQYF
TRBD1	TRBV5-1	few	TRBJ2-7	TGCGCCAGCAGCTTGGTGGACAGGGTCTACGAGCAGTACTTC	CASSLVDRVYEQYF
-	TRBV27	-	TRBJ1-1	TGTGCCAGCAGTCGCTTCAGGGGTGCTGAGAGTGAAGCTTTCTTT	CASSRFRGAESEAFF
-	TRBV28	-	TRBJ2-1	TGTGCCAGCACCCGAGGGACGGGGGGCCACAATGAGCAGTTCTTC	CASTRGTGGHNEQFF
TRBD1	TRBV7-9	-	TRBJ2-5	TGTGCCAGCAGCCCCCAGGGGGCCCCCCAAGAGACCCAGTACTTC	CASSPQGAPQETQYF